This TCR beta chain was sequenced in a study of naive and memory T cell subsets. Whole-study results and caveats: Over 90% of naive TCR sequences appeared only once, unlike memory subsets.

In regard to this clonotype: Antigen specificity is unknown.

The length of the CDR3 is 15 residues. V shed 5 bases and J shed 0 bases, with 12 bases lying between them. Per the germline V gene, CDR1 is SGHVT and CDR2 is SQSDAQ. The beta constant-region primer was an equimolar mix of two oligonucleotides covering TRBC1 and TRBC2. Nested alpha and beta constant-region primers with the SP2 primer drove four PCR rounds on ligated cDNA. TCRdb used MiXCR to reprocess the UMI-ligation and nested PCR reads, holding one entry per CDR3 protein. The table has 95,000 to 150,000 distinct CDR3 sequences, 30% to 45% seen once. This TCR was sampled from a human donor in good health. The chain links TRBV7-4 to TRBJ2-3; D might be TRBD2 (6 bases). The sample was central memory CD4+ T cells from blood. The chain's CDR3 is CASSHSGPSTDTQYF. CDR3 DNA sequence: TGTGCCAGCAGCCACAGCGGGCCTAGCACAGATACGCAGTATTTT.